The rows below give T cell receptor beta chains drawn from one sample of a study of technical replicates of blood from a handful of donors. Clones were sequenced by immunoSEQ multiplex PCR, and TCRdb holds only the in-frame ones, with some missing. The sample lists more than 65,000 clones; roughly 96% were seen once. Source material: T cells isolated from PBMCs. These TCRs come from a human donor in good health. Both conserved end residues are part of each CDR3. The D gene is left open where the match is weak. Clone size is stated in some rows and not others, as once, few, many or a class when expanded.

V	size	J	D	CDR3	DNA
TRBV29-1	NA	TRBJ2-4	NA	CSVGTSSLAKNIQYF	TGCAGCGTCGGGACATCATCCTTAGCCAAAAACATTCAGTACTTC
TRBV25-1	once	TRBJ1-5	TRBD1	CASSTDRDSNQPQHF	TGTGCCAGCAGTACAGACAGGGATAGCAATCAGCCCCAGCATTTT
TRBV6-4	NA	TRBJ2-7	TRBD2	CASSEWGGPTYEQYF	TGTGCCAGCAGCGAGTGGGGAGGGCCAACTTACGAGCAGTACTTC
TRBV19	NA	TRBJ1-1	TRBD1	CASTLTGTTEAFF	TGTGCCAGTACCCTGACAGGGACCACTGAAGCTTTCTTT
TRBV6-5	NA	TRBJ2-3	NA	CASSHFTGTDTQYF	TGTGCCAGCAGTCATTTCACTGGCACAGATACGCAGTATTTT
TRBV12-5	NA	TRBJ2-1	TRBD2	CASGLAGGDEQFF	TGTGCTAGTGGGTTAGCGGGAGGGGATGAGCAGTTCTTC
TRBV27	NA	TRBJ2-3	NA	CASSLTRGDNLFAGGTDTQYF	TGTGCCAGCAGTTTGACACGGGGGGACAATCTTTTTGCGGGGGGCACAGATACGCAGTATTTT
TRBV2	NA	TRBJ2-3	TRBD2	CASSLAGGVADTQYF	TGTGCCAGCAGTCTAGCGGGAGGAGTCGCAGATACGCAGTATTTT
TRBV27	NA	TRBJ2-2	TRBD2	CASSSPGVAGGPGGELFF	TGTGCCAGCAGTTCCCCAGGCGTAGCGGGAGGGCCGGGCGGGGAGCTGTTTTTT
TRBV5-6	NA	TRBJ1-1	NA	CASSRQLSNTEAFF	TGTGCCAGCAGCAGACAGCTGTCGAACACTGAAGCTTTCTTT
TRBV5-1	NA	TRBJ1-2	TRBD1	CASSLEQGEYYGYTF	TGCGCCAGCAGCTTAGAACAGGGGGAGTACTATGGCTACACCTTC
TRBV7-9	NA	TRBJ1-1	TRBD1	CASSFQGVEAFF	TGTGCCAGCAGCTTTCAGGGGGTGGAAGCTTTCTTT
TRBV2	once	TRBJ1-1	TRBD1	CASSRDRGLNTEAFF	TGTGCCAGCAGCCGGGACAGGGGATTGAACACTGAAGCTTTCTTT
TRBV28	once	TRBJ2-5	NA	CASSLLASEIQETQYF	TGTGCCAGCAGTTTATTGGCTAGCGAAATCCAAGAGACCCAGTACTTC